Presented here are 3 T cell receptor beta chains from one specimen sequenced in a study of shared clonotypes between healthy human individuals. Naive CD8 cells were CD45RO-negative, positively selected for CCR7, excluding terminally differentiated effector memory CD45RA+ cells. Measured with immunoSEQ multiplex PCR; TCRdb has only the in-frame clones, and not every one. Of over 2 million clones listed, about 95% were seen once; the top ten hold 1.1%. Source material: naive CD8+ T cells sorted from blood. The receptors were gathered from a man between 18 and 35 years old in good health.

The rearrangement uses TRBV30 and TRBJ2-7, with D possibly matching TRBD2 (7 bases). This CDR3 has 16 amino acids. Looked up from germline, CDR1 is GTSNPN and CDR2 is SVGIG (reference sequence). The V gene lost 1 base and the J gene lost 3 bases, with 19 bases spanning the gap. In nucleotides, the CDR3 is TGTGCCTGGAGTGGGACTAGAGGACAGACTAACTACGAGCAGTACTTC. This sequence encodes CAWSGTRGQTNYEQYF.

The chain recombines TRBV5-1 with TRBJ2-7; D is perhaps TRBD1 (6 bases). The CDR3 covers 16 residues. Per germline, CDR1 SGHRS and CDR2 YFSETQ. V lost 7 bases and J 0 bases, leaving 20 bases between the germline ends. CDR3 coding DNA: TGCGCCAGCGGCGGAACTGCCGGGACATTCTCCTACGAGCAGTACTTC. This gives the protein CASGGTAGTFSYEQYF. Full variable domain (missing parts from reference TRBV5-1 and TRBJ2-7): KAGVTQTPRYLIKTRGQQVTLSCSPISGHRSVSWYQQTPGQGLQFLFEYFSETQRNKGNFPGRFSGRQFSNSRSEMNVSTLELGDSALYLCASGGTAGTFSYEQYFGPGTRLTVT.

The V gene is TRBV7-9, the J gene TRBJ1-4; D not certain. Germline V gene sequence: CDR1 SEHNR, CDR2 FQNEAQ (reference sequence). V lost 6 bases and J lost 0, with 8 bases in between. This CDR3 has 14 amino acids. CDR3 bases: TGTGCCAGCAGGCCGTTTGCAACTAATGAAAAACTGTTTTTT. Protein product: CASRPFATNEKLFF.